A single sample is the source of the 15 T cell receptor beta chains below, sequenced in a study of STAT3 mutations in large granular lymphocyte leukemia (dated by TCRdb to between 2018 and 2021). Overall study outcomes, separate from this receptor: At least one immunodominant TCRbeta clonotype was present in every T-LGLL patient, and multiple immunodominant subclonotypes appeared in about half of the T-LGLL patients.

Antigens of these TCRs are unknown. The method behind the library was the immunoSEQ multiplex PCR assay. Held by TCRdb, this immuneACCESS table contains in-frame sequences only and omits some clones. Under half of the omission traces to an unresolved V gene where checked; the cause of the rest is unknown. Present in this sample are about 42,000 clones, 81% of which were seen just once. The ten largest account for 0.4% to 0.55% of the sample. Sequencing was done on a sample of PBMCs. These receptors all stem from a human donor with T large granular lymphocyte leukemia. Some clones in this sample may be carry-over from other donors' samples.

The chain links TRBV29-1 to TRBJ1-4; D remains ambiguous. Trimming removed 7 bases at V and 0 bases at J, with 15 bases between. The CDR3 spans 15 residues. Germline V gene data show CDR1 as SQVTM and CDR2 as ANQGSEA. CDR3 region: CSAGEAVSTNEKLFF. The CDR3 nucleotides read TGCAGCGCCGGAGAAGCGGTTTCAACTAATGAAAAACTGTTTTTT. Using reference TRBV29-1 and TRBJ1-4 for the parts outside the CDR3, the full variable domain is SAVISQKPSRDICQRGTSLTIQCQVDSQVTMMFWYRQQPGQSLTLIATANQGSEATYESGFVIDKFPISRPNLTFSTLTVSNMSPEDSSIYLCSAGEAVSTNEKLFFGSGTQLSVL.

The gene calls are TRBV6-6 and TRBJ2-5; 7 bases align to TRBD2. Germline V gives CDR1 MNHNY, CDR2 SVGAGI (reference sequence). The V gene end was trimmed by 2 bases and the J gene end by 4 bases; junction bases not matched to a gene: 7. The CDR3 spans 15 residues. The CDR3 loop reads CASSYRRRGIETQYF. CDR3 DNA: TGTGCCAGCAGTTACCGGCGGCGGGGGATAGAGACCCAGTACTTC.

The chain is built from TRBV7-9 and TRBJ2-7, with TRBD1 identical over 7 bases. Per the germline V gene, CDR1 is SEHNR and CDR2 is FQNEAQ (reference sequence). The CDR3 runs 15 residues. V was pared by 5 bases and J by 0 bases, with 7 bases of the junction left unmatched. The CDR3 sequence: CASSRGRQGSYEQYF. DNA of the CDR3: TGTGCCAGCAGCCGCGGCCGACAGGGCTCCTACGAGCAGTACTTC. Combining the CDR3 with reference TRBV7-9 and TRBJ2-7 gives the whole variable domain DTGVSQNPRHKITKRGQNVTFRCDPISEHNRLYWYRQTLGQGPEFLTYFQNEAQLEKSRLLSDRFSAERPKGSFSTLEIQRTEQGDSAMYLCASSRGRQGSYEQYFGPGTRLTVT.

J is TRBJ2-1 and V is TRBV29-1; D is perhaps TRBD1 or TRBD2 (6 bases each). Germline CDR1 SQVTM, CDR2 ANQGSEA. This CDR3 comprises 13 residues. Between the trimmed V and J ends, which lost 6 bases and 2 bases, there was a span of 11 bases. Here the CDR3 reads CSVVGGPYNEQFF. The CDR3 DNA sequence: TGCAGCGTGGTCGGGGGCCCCTACAATGAGCAGTTCTTC.

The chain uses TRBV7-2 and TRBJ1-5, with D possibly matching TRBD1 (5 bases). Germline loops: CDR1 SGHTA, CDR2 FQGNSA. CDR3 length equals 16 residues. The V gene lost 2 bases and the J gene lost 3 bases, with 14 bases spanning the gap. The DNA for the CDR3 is TGTGCCAGCAGCTTAATGGCAACAGGTAACAATCAGCCCCAGCATTTT. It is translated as CASSLMATGNNQPQHF.

CDR3 in amino acids: CASRDRVVTGELFF. CDR3 in DNA: TGTGCCAGTAGGGACAGGGTTGTCACCGGGGAGCTGTTTTTT. The chain employs TRBV19 and TRBJ2-2; TRBD1 matches at 8 bases. V was pared by 6 bases and J by 4 bases, with 4 bases of the junction left unmatched. Germline V CDR1 and CDR2: LNHDA, SQIVND (reference sequence). The CDR3 runs 14 residues. The full variable domain, completed using reference TRBV19 and TRBJ2-2, is DGGITQSPKYLFRKEGQNVTLSCEQNLNHDAMYWYRQDPGQGLRLIYYSQIVNDFQKGDIAEGYSVSREKKESFPLTVTSAQKNPTAFYLCASRDRVVTGELFFGEGSRLTVL.

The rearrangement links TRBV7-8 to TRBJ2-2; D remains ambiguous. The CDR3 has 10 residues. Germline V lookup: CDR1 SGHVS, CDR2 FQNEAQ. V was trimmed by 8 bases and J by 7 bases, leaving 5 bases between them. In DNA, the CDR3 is TGTGCCAGCGCCCGCGGGGAGCTGTTTTTT. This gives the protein CASARGELFF.

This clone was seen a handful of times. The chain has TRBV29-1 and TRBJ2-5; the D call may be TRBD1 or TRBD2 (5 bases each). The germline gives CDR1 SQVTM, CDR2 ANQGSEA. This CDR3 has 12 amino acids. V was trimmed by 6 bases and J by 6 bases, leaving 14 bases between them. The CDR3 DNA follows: TGCAGCGTGGGACGTGGGGAGAAGACCCAGTACTTC. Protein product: CSVGRGEKTQYF.

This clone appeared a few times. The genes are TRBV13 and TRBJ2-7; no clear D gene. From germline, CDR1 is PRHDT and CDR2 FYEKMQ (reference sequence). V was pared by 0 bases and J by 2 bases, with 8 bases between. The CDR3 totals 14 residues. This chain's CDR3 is CASSLGGRPYEQYF. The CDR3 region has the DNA TGTGCCAGCAGCTTAGGAGGGCGCCCCTACGAGCAGTACTTC.

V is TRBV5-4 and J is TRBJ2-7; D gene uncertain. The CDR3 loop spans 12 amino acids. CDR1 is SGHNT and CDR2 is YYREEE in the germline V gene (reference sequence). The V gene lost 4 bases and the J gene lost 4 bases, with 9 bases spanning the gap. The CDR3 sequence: CASSLDGYEQYV. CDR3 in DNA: TGTGCCAGCAGCCTTGACGGTTACGAGCAGTACGTC.

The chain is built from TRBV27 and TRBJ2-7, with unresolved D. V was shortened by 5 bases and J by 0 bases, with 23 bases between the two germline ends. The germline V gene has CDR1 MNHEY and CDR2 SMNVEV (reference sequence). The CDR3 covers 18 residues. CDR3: CASSQTNPRSRSSYEQYF. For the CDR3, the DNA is TGTGCCAGCAGTCAAACTAATCCTCGATCTAGGAGCTCCTACGAGCAGTACTTC.

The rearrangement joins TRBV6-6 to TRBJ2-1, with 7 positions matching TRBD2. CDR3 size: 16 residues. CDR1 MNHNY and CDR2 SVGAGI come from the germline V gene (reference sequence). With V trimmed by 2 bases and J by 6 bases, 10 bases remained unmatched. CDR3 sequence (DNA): TGTGCCAGCAGTTACCCCGGGGGGACTACCTCCAATGAGCAGTTCTTC. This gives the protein CASSYPGGTTSNEQFF.

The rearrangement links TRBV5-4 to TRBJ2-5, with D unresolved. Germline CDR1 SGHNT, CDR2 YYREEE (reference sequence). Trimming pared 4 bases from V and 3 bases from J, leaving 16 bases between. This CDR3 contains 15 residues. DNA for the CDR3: TGTGCCAGCAGCATGCGTCGGGCAGGAAAAGAGACCCAGTACTTC. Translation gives CASSMRRAGKETQYF.

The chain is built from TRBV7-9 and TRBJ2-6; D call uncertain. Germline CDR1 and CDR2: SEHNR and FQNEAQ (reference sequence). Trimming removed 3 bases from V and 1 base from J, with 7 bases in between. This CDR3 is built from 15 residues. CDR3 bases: TGTGCCAGCAGCTTTATAGGGTCTGGGGCCAACGTCCTGACTTTC. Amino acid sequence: CASSFIGSGANVLTF.

CDR3 residues: CASRKQGTGIRNYGYTF. In DNA, the CDR3 is TGCGCCAGCAGAAAACAGGGGACCGGAATTCGGAACTATGGCTACACCTTC. V and J are TRBV10-2 and TRBJ1-2; the match to TRBD1 covers 7 bases. The CDR3 extends over 17 amino acids. Germline assignment: CDR1 WSHSY and CDR2 SAAADI. J lost 2 bases, V lost 6 bases, and 15 bases had no gene match.